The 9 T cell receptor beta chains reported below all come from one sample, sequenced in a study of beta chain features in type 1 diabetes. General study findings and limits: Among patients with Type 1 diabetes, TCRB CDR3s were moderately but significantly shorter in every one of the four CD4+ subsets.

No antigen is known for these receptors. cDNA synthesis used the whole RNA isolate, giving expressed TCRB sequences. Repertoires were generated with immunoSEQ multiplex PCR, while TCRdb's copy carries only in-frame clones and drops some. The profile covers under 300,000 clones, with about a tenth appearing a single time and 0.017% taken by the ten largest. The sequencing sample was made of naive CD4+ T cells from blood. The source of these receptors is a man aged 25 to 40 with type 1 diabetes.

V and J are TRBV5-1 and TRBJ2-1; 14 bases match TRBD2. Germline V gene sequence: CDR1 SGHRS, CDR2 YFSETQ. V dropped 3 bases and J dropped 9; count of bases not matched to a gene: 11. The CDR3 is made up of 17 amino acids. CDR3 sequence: CASSYGLAGGLNGEQFF. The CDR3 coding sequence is TGCGCCAGCAGCTACGGACTAGCGGGGGGCCTTAACGGTGAGCAGTTCTTC.

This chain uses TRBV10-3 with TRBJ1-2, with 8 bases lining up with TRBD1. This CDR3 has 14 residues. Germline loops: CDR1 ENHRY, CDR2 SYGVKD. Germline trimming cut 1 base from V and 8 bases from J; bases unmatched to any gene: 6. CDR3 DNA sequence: TGTGCCATCAGTGAGTACCAGGGGGCATCAGGCTACACCTTC. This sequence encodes CAISEYQGASGYTF.

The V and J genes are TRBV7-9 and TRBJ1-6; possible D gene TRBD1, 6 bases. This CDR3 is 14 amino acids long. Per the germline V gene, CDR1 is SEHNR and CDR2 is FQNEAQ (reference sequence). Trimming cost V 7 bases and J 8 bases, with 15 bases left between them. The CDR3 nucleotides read TGTGCCAGCACCGAGGGGGATCGCGATTCACCCCTCCACTTT. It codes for CASTEGDRDSPLHF.

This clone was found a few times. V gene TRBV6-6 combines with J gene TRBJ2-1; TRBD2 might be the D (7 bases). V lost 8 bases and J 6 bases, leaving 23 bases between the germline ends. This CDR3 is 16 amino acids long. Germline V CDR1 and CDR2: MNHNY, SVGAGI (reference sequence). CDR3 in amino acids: CASERGGGPPGNEQFF. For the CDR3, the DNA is TGTGCCAGCGAACGGGGCGGGGGCCCTCCGGGCAATGAGCAGTTCTTC.

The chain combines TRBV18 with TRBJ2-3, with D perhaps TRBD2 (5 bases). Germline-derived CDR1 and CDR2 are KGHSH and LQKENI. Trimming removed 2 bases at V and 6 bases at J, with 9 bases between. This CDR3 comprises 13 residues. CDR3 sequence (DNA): TGTGCCAGCTCACCAGGACTTCGGGATACGCAGTATTTT. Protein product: CASSPGLRDTQYF.

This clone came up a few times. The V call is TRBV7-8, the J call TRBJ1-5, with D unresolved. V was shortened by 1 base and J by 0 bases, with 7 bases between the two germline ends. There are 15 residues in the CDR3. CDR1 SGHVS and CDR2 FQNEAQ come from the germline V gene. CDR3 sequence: CASSLVGDSNQPQHF. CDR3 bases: TGTGCCAGCAGCTTAGTTGGAGATAGCAATCAGCCCCAGCATTTT.

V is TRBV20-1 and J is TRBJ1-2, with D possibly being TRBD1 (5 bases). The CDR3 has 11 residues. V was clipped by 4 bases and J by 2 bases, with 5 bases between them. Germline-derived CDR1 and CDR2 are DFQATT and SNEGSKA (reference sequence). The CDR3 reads CSANRNYGYTF. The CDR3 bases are TGCAGTGCTAACAGGAACTATGGCTACACCTTC.

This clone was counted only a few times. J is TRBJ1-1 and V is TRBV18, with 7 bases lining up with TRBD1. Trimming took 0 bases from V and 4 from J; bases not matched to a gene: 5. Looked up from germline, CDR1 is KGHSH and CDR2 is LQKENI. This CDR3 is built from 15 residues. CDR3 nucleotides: TGTGCCAGCTCACCACCAAACAGGGGCTTCACTGAAGCTTTCTTT. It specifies CASSPPNRGFTEAFF.

This CDR3 reads CASSSQGQKNSPLHF. The CDR3, as DNA: TGTGCCAGCAGTTCTCAGGGACAGAAGAATTCACCCCTCCACTTT. The chain uses TRBV2 and TRBJ1-6; 7 positions agree with TRBD1. Germline V gives CDR1 SNHLY, CDR2 FYNNEI. The CDR3 totals 15 residues. Trimming removed 5 bases from V and 7 bases from J; junction bases left unmatched: 8.